This T cell receptor (beta chain) appears in the sequencing data of a study of blood T cell repertoires in COVID-19. Study-wide background: PBMCs, B-cell-depleted T cells, or T cells were the source of the cDNA or gDNA that made up the material.

Some clones are missing from TCRdb's copy, which holds only in-frame ones; the method was immunoSEQ multiplex PCR. The sample holds 130,000 to 150,000 clones, 75% to 90% seen once. The CDR3 runs to 16 residues. Germline CDR1 and CDR2: MNHNY and SVGAGI (reference sequence). V dropped 4 bases and J dropped 3; count of bases not matched to a gene: 9. Sample: peripheral blood. The chain is built from TRBV6-6 and TRBJ2-5; 9 bases are shared with TRBD1. The clonotype was recovered from a man in his fifties or sixties who had recovered from COVID-19. The CDR3 loop is CASSFPRDRVEETQYF. CDR3 sequence (DNA): TGTGCCAGCAGTTTCCCGCGGGACAGGGTGGAAGAGACCCAGTACTTC.